Following are 18 T cell receptor beta chains from one sample sequenced in a study of T cells in localized non-small cell lung cancer. The method was immunoSEQ multiplex PCR; TCRdb's version includes in-frame clones alone and lacks a portion of them. The repertoire includes a few thousand clones, around 30% of them detected once, and 10% to 13% sits in the top ten. The sequencing here drew on normal lung tissue next to the tumor, taken before any cancer treatment. These receptors all stem from a man between 40 and 75 years old with stage III lung adenocarcinoma.

This clone was observed a few times. The chain has TRBV11-3 and TRBJ2-2, with TRBD1 as a possible D gene (8 bases). The CDR3 is made up of 16 amino acids. Per the germline V gene, CDR1 is SGHNT and CDR2 is YENEEA. Deletions cut 6 bases from V and 5 bases from J, with 19 bases between. The CDR3: CASSPGQGGKTGELFF. The CDR3 DNA follows: TGTGCCAGCAGTCCCGGACAGGGAGGGAAAACCGGGGAGCTGTTTTTT.

The CDR3 loop reads CASRARGLGYTF. The CDR3 DNA follows: TGTGCCAGTAGGGCAAGGGGCTTAGGCTACACCTTC. The chain links TRBV19 to TRBJ1-2; D possibly corresponds to TRBD1 (5 bases). V dropped 6 bases and J dropped 8 bases, with 13 bases sitting between them. The CDR3 has 12 amino acids. CDR1 LNHDA and CDR2 SQIVND come from the germline V gene (reference sequence).

This clone is medium-sized. The V gene is TRBV6-8, the J gene TRBJ2-2; either TRBD1 or TRBD2 may fit D (5 bases each). Germline CDR1 and CDR2: MNHGY and SAAAGT. This CDR3 region has 14 residues. V lost 5 bases and J lost 4, with 11 bases in between. Here the CDR3 reads CASSVQAGTGELFF. CDR3 nucleotides: TGTGCCAGCAGTGTACAGGCGGGCACCGGGGAGCTGTTTTTT.

In its sample, this clone is medium-sized. V is TRBV11-3 and J is TRBJ2-3; D is perhaps TRBD2 (7 bases). Germline V CDR1 and CDR2: SGHNT, YENEEA. This CDR3 comprises 15 residues. Deletions cut 5 bases from V and 6 bases from J, with 18 bases between. The CDR3 region has the DNA TGTGCCAGCAGCCTGCAGGGGCTAGCGGTTGATACGCAGTATTTT. Translating it yields CASSLQGLAVDTQYF.

A few counts support this clone. The chain combines TRBV14 with TRBJ1-4; tentative D call: TRBD1 (5 bases). The V gene lost 1 base and the J gene lost 8 bases, with 11 bases spanning the gap. The germline V gene has CDR1 SGHDN and CDR2 FVKESK. This CDR3 comprises 14 residues. In nucleotides, the CDR3 is TGTGCCAGCAGCCAAGTGGGGGGGAGCGAAAAACTGTTTTTT. Protein sequence: CASSQVGGSEKLFF.

The CDR3 loop reads CASSLAEGTQPQHF. The CDR3 DNA is TGTGCCAGCAGCTTGGCGGAGGGGACCCAGCCCCAGCATTTT. The chain employs TRBV11-3 and TRBJ1-5; tentatively, D is TRBD1 (5 bases). The germline V gene has CDR1 SGHNT and CDR2 YENEEA. The CDR3 length is 14 residues. Trimming stripped 3 bases from V and 7 bases from J, with 13 bases between.

The rearrangement uses TRBV6-8 and TRBJ2-3; TRBD2 is a possible D gene (5 bases). Trimming left V 5 bases short and J 7 bases short, with 10 bases between. Germline V CDR1 and CDR2: MNHGY, SAAAGT. There are 12 residues in the CDR3. The DNA of the CDR3 is TGTGCCAGCAGTGGAGGAGGTAATACGCAGTATTTT. Translated: CASSGGGNTQYF.

V and J are TRBV4-1 and TRBJ2-2, with D tentatively TRBD2 (6 bases). V gave up 0 bases and J gave up 6 bases, with 20 bases separating them. The CDR3 covers 18 residues. Germline V CDR1 and CDR2: MGHRA, YSYEKL. The CDR3 nucleotides are TGCGCCAGCAGCCAAGATCAGTTAGGAGGAGGGGCATCCGGGGAGCTGTTTTTT. Translated: CASSQDQLGGGASGELFF.

The chain has TRBV18 and TRBJ1-1; D might be TRBD1 (5 bases). The ends were cut back, 4 bases at V and 2 bases at J, with 11 bases in the middle. The CDR3 spans 14 residues. Germline CDR1 is KGHSH and CDR2 is LQKENI. CDR3 DNA sequence: TGTGCCAGCTCACAATCAGGGATAAACACTGAAGCTTTCTTT. This sequence encodes CASSQSGINTEAFF.

The CDR3 here is CASSQAIGGALQETQYF. DNA for the CDR3: TGTGCCAGCAGCCAAGCGATAGGGGGGGCTCTACAAGAGACCCAGTACTTC. This rearrangement joins TRBV11-3 to TRBJ2-5, with D perhaps matching TRBD2 (7 bases). CDR1 is SGHNT, CDR2 YENEEA, per germline. The CDR3 loop spans 17 amino acids. V was pared by 5 bases and J by 2 bases, with 21 bases between. Full variable domain (rest looked up from reference TRBV11-3 and TRBJ2-5): EAGVVQSPRYKIIEKKQPVAFWCNPISGHNTLYWYLQNLGQGPELLIRYENEEAVDDSQLPKDRFSAERLKGVDSTLKIQPAELGDSAVYLCASSQAIGGALQETQYFGPGTRLLVL.

The rearrangement uses TRBV25-1 and TRBJ1-1; possibly TRBD1 for D (5 bases). The CDR3 totals 14 residues. V was shortened by 3 bases and J by 3 bases, with 11 bases between the two germline ends. Germline assignment: CDR1 MGHDK and CDR2 SYGVNS. The CDR3 bases are TGTGCCAGCAGTGACGGAGGGGTCGACACTGAAGCTTTCTTT. Its protein is CASSDGGVDTEAFF.

The chain links TRBV25-1 to TRBJ2-3; weak D call: TRBD1 (6 bases). Trimming took off 3 bases at V and 2 bases at J, with 12 bases between the two ends. The CDR3 runs to 15 residues. The germline CDR1 and CDR2 sequences are MGHDK and SYGVNS. CDR3 coding DNA: TGTGCCAGCAGTGAGGGGGCTCACTTCACAGATACGCAGTATTTT. This sequence encodes CASSEGAHFTDTQYF. The whole variable domain, filled in from reference TRBV25-1 and TRBJ2-3, reads EADIYQTPRYLVIGTGKKITLECSQTMGHDKMYWYQQDPGMELHLIHYSYGVNSTEKGDLSSESTVSRIRTEHFPLTLESARPSHTSQYLCASSEGAHFTDTQYFGPGTRLTVL.

This clone appeared a few times. The genes are TRBV6-8 and TRBJ1-5; D is perhaps TRBD1 (6 bases). V gave up 4 bases and J gave up 7 bases, with 14 bases separating them. Germline values: CDR1 MNHGY, CDR2 SAAAGT. This CDR3 spans 14 amino acids. CDR3 protein: CASSFGGRGQPQHF. The CDR3 coding sequence is TGTGCCAGCAGTTTTGGGGGGCGAGGACAGCCCCAGCATTTT.

The chain couples TRBV18 to TRBJ1-2; possible D gene TRBD1, 5 bases. The germline V gene has CDR1 KGHSH and CDR2 LQKENI. Trimming shortened V by 5 bases and J by 3 bases, and 10 bases separated the two germline ends. The CDR3 is 13 amino acids. In DNA, the CDR3 is TGTGCCAGCTCATGTGGAGGGGACTATGGCTACACCTTC. The encoded protein is CASSCGGDYGYTF.

This clone was counted a few times. This chain uses TRBV11-3 with TRBJ2-2; weak D call: TRBD1 (6 bases). Trimming removed 5 bases at V and 3 bases at J, with 19 bases between. This CDR3 spans 17 amino acids. Germline CDR1 and CDR2: SGHNT and YENEEA. The CDR3 spells CASSPTSQGSYTGELFF. CDR3 DNA sequence: TGTGCCAGCAGCCCTACATCCCAGGGGTCGTACACCGGGGAGCTGTTTTTT.

This clone is medium-sized (0.01 to 0.1%) by share. The rearrangement joins TRBV11-3 to TRBJ2-5, with D possibly being TRBD1 (5 bases). V was shortened by 1 base and J by 2 bases, with 8 bases between the two germline ends. This CDR3 is built from 14 residues. Germline loops: CDR1 SGHNT, CDR2 YENEEA. CDR3 amino acids: CASSLGQLQETQYF. In nucleotides, the CDR3 is TGTGCCAGCAGCTTAGGACAGCTACAAGAGACCCAGTACTTC.

This chain joins TRBV9 and TRBJ2-7, with 13 positions matching TRBD2. After removal of 5 bases from V and 7 bases from J, the junction contained 9 bases not matched to a gene. This CDR3 comprises 15 residues. CDR1 is SGDLS, CDR2 YYNGEE, per germline. The CDR3 here is CASSWTSGGLGEQYF. As DNA, the CDR3 is TGTGCCAGCAGTTGGACTAGCGGGGGCCTTGGGGAGCAGTACTTC.

This clone was found a few times. J is TRBJ2-2 and V is TRBV29-1; TRBD2 matches at 8 bases. Germline V gene lookup returns CDR1 SQVTM and CDR2 ANQGSEA. This CDR3 is 14 amino acids long. With V trimmed by 6 bases and J by 4 bases, 7 bases remained unmatched. CDR3 sequence (DNA): TGCAGCGTGCGGGGACTAGTCGGCACCGGGGAGCTGTTTTTT. Translation: CSVRGLVGTGELFF.